The rows below give T cell receptor beta chains drawn from one sample of a study of lymphopenia after photon versus proton radiotherapy. The repertoire was sequenced with immunoSEQ multiplex PCR; TCRdb's copy has only in-frame clones and lacks some. The sample comprises approximately 70,000 clones, about 90% of which are singletons, and more than 10% rests with the top ten. Sequencing was performed on peripheral blood, taken from a patient treated with proton-based radiotherapy. These receptors came from an elderly man with esophageal cancer. CDR3s include the opening cysteine and the closing phenylalanine or tryptophan. Fields, in order: CDR3 protein, CDR3 DNA, clone size, D gene, V gene, J gene, CDR3 length. A D gene is named only where the DNA matches it firmly. The size entry is marked missing in some rows and otherwise reads once, few, many or a size class.

cdr3_aa: CASRLPGRGGYTF; cdr3_nt: TGTGCCAGCAGATTACCGGGACGCGGTGGCTACACCTTC; clone_size: NA; d_call: NA; v_call: TRBV7-3; j_call: TRBJ1-2; cdr3_length: 13
cdr3_aa: CASSIRGGTNYGYTF; cdr3_nt: TGTGCCAGTAGTATTCGAGGAGGTACGAACTATGGCTACACCTTC; clone_size: NA; d_call: NA; v_call: TRBV19; j_call: TRBJ1-2; cdr3_length: 15
cdr3_aa: CASSSTKDGDEQFF; cdr3_nt: TGTGCCAGCAGCTCCACCAAGGACGGCGATGAGCAGTTCTTC; clone_size: NA; d_call: NA; v_call: TRBV11-1; j_call: TRBJ2-1; cdr3_length: 14
cdr3_aa: CAISPSTGPYEQYF; cdr3_nt: TGTGCCATCAGTCCTTCAACAGGTCCCTACGAGCAGTACTTC; clone_size: NA; d_call: NA; v_call: TRBV10-3; j_call: TRBJ2-7; cdr3_length: 14
cdr3_aa: CASSMGGYSGNTIYF; cdr3_nt: TGTGCCAGTAGTATGGGCGGATACTCTGGAAACACCATATATTTT; clone_size: NA; d_call: NA; v_call: TRBV19; j_call: TRBJ1-3; cdr3_length: 15
cdr3_aa: CASKGSGSGGSYEQYF; cdr3_nt: TGTGCCAGTAAAGGTAGCGGGAGCGGCGGTTCCTACGAGCAGTACTTC; clone_size: NA; d_call: TRBD2; v_call: TRBV19; j_call: TRBJ2-7; cdr3_length: 16
cdr3_aa: CASSPREGGGGSEKLFF; cdr3_nt: TGTGCCAGCTCACCACGGGAAGGAGGAGGGGGAAGTGAAAAACTGTTTTTT; clone_size: NA; d_call: NA; v_call: TRBV18; j_call: TRBJ1-4; cdr3_length: 17
cdr3_aa: CASSYGDINTDTQYF; cdr3_nt: TGTGCCAGCAGTTACGGGGACATTAACACAGATACGCAGTATTTT; clone_size: NA; d_call: NA; v_call: TRBV6-5; j_call: TRBJ2-3; cdr3_length: 15
cdr3_aa: CASSQYSGGEETQYF; cdr3_nt: TGCGCCAGCAGCCAATATAGCGGGGGGGAAGAGACCCAGTACTTC; clone_size: once; d_call: TRBD2; v_call: TRBV4-3; j_call: TRBJ2-5; cdr3_length: 15
cdr3_aa: CASSPPYPGELFF; cdr3_nt: TGTGCCAGCAGCCCACCGTATCCGGGGGAGCTGTTTTTT; clone_size: NA; d_call: NA; v_call: TRBV7-9; j_call: TRBJ2-2; cdr3_length: 13
cdr3_aa: CASSFGLAGINEQFF; cdr3_nt: TGTGCCAGCAGCTTCGGTCTAGCGGGGATCAATGAGCAGTTCTTC; clone_size: NA; d_call: TRBD2; v_call: TRBV5-6; j_call: TRBJ2-1; cdr3_length: 15
cdr3_aa: CASSQDGGLSTEAFF; cdr3_nt: TGTGCCAGCAGCCAAGACGGGGGCCTGAGCACTGAAGCTTTCTTT; clone_size: NA; d_call: NA; v_call: TRBV14; j_call: TRBJ1-1; cdr3_length: 15
cdr3_aa: CAWSLGRIAYEQYF; cdr3_nt: TGTGCCTGGTCCCTAGGAAGGATTGCCTACGAGCAGTACTTC; clone_size: NA; d_call: NA; v_call: TRBV30; j_call: TRBJ2-7; cdr3_length: 14
cdr3_aa: CASSPGTGADTQYF; cdr3_nt: TGTGCCAGCAGCCCCGGGACAGGGGCAGATACGCAGTATTTT; clone_size: NA; d_call: TRBD1; v_call: TRBV28; j_call: TRBJ2-3; cdr3_length: 14
cdr3_aa: CATAGTGNQPQHF; cdr3_nt: TGTGCCACCGCAGGGACAGGGAATCAGCCCCAGCATTTT; clone_size: NA; d_call: TRBD1; v_call: TRBV19; j_call: TRBJ1-5; cdr3_length: 13
cdr3_aa: CASSTSRAGGDGELFF; cdr3_nt: TGTGCCAGCAGCACCTCGCGGGCAGGGGGCGACGGGGAGCTGTTTTTT; clone_size: NA; d_call: TRBD1; v_call: TRBV5-4; j_call: TRBJ2-2; cdr3_length: 16
cdr3_aa: CASSPSVGQFF; cdr3_nt: TGTGCCAGCAGTCCCTCAGTAGGGCAGTTCTTC; clone_size: NA; d_call: NA; v_call: TRBV6-6; j_call: TRBJ2-1; cdr3_length: 11
cdr3_aa: CASSLDFRGANYEQYF; cdr3_nt: TGCGCCAGCAGCTTGGATTTCCGGGGAGCCAACTACGAGCAGTACTTC; clone_size: once; d_call: NA; v_call: TRBV5-1; j_call: TRBJ2-7; cdr3_length: 16
cdr3_aa: CAWSPGPPEAFF; cdr3_nt: TGTGCCTGGAGTCCGGGGCCCCCTGAAGCTTTCTTT; clone_size: once; d_call: NA; v_call: TRBV30; j_call: TRBJ1-1; cdr3_length: 12
cdr3_aa: CASSSTGTDTGELFF; cdr3_nt: TGTGCCAGCAGTTCCACAGGGACCGACACCGGGGAGCTGTTTTTT; clone_size: few; d_call: NA; v_call: TRBV9; j_call: TRBJ2-2; cdr3_length: 15
cdr3_aa: CASSEGNSYEQYF; cdr3_nt: TGTGCCAGCAGCGAAGGCAACTCCTACGAGCAGTACTTC; clone_size: NA; d_call: NA; v_call: TRBV9; j_call: TRBJ2-7; cdr3_length: 13
cdr3_aa: CASSQGPTGRNTEAFF; cdr3_nt: TGTGCCAGCAGCCAGGGTCCGACAGGGCGGAACACTGAAGCTTTCTTT; clone_size: few; d_call: TRBD1; v_call: TRBV14; j_call: TRBJ1-1; cdr3_length: 16
cdr3_aa: CASSPLTGKNIQYF; cdr3_nt: TGTGCCAGCAGTCCCCTGACTGGGAAAAACATTCAGTACTTC; clone_size: NA; d_call: NA; v_call: TRBV11-2; j_call: TRBJ2-4; cdr3_length: 14
cdr3_aa: CASSSAGGPGEQYF; cdr3_nt: TGTGCCAGCAGCTCGGCGGGAGGGCCTGGCGAGCAGTACTTC; clone_size: NA; d_call: TRBD2; v_call: TRBV5-4; j_call: TRBJ2-7; cdr3_length: 14
cdr3_aa: CASSFPGLAPYEQYF; cdr3_nt: TGTGCCAGCAGCTTTCCGGGACTAGCCCCCTACGAGCAGTACTTC; clone_size: once; d_call: TRBD2; v_call: TRBV7-2; j_call: TRBJ2-7; cdr3_length: 15
cdr3_aa: CASSSRGHSNTEAFF; cdr3_nt: TGTGCCAGCAGCTCACGGGGTCATAGCAACACTGAAGCTTTCTTT; clone_size: NA; d_call: NA; v_call: TRBV5-4; j_call: TRBJ1-1; cdr3_length: 15
cdr3_aa: CASSYRPGQGAKNIQYF; cdr3_nt: TGTGCCAGCAGCTACCGACCGGGACAGGGGGCCAAAAACATTCAGTACTTC; clone_size: NA; d_call: TRBD1; v_call: TRBV7-9; j_call: TRBJ2-4; cdr3_length: 17